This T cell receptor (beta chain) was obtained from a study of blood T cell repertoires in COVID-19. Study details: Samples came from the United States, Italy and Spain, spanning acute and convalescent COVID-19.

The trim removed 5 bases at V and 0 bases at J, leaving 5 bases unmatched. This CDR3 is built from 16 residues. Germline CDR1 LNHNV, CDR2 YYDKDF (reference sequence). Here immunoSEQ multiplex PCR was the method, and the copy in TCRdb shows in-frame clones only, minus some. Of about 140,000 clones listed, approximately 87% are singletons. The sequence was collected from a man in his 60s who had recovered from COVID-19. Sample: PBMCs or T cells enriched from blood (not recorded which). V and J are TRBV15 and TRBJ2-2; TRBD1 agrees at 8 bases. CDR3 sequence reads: CATSFDRGSNTGELFF. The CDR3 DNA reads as TGTGCCACCAGCTTTGACAGGGGCTCGAACACCGGGGAGCTGTTTTTT.